This T cell receptor (beta chain) derives from a study of graft-versus-host responses after intestinal transplantation (dated by TCRdb to the early 2020s). About the study as a whole: Multivisceral, liver-intestinal, or isolated intestinal transplants were received by the recipients. Instead of going to the commercial service, samples from a few later patients were sequenced in-house on an Illumina MiSeq and processed with MiXCR. Alloreactive clones were identified by sequencing pre-transplant mixed lymphocyte reaction products and comparing them with unstimulated pre-transplant donor and recipient T cells. After intestinal transplantation, graft-versus-host and host-versus-graft alloreactive T cell clones in the graft, circulation and bone marrow were tracked using bulk TCR-beta CDR3 sequencing. All recipients received anti-thymocyte globulin induction followed by maintenance tacrolimus and steroids for approximately 3 years. A peak of at least 4% donor T cells among recipient peripheral blood mononuclear cells was the definition used for donor T cell macrochimerism. Of the 20 to 30 intestinal transplant recipients enrolled in the cohort, one of whom was a retransplant, a few patients without pretransplant specimens were excluded. Study-wide conclusions, independent of this receptor: Early after transplant, peak levels of circulating GvH clones were associated with declines in HvG clones. The conclusions were limited by the relatively low number and heterogeneity of the intestinal transplant patients. GvH clones were found in recipient bone marrow, and some of the GvH clones appeared earlier in ileal mucosa or blood, which is consistent with an intestinal mucosal origin. High GvH to HvG T cell clonal ratios were observed in the allografts of patients with donor T cell macrochimerism.

The label giving this sample's time point can be read as: cells obtained before transplantation from donor or recipient. CD3+CD4+ and CD3+CD8+ populations were FACS-sorted from unstimulated pre-transplant donor and recipient cells taken from spleen or lymph nodes. From a lookup of the germline V gene, CDR1 and CDR2 are MGHRA and YSYEKL. CDR3 length: 14 amino acids, cysteine to phenylalanine. The CDR3 DNA has 42 bases and is translated from base 1. At the junction V is shortened by 3 bases and J by 3 bases, with 12 bases in between. As regards this clone: Its antigen is not yet known. No quality values exist for individual bases; no much larger clone is one base distant.

Receptors were amplified or captured by the immunoSEQ multiplex PCR assay. For most patients, genomic DNA was isolated using the Qiagen DNeasy Blood and Tissue Kit and was shipped frozen to Adaptive Biotechnologies for TCR sequencing. For most patients, high-throughput TCR-beta CDR3 sequencing of genomic DNA was performed by Adaptive Biotechnologies. The published analysis was carried out like this. TCR sequencing data for 15 to 20 patients were retrieved from Adaptive's ImmunoSEQ software; a few other patients were processed with MiXCR and VDJtools. To correct CD4 versus CD8 sorting errors, sequences present in both subsets at a frequency ratio below 5:1 were removed. CDR3 nucleotide sequences shared by donor and recipient were removed because the origin of these sequences could not be assigned. To count as alloreactive, a clone needed at least 2-fold expansion over unstimulated cells and a minimum CFSE-low frequency of 0.002% (template counts) or 0.001% (read counts). Mappable clones were those detected in sequenced pre-transplant spleen, lymph node, or MLR CFSE-low populations of the donor or recipient. Cumulative frequency of alloreactive clones was calculated as a percentage of all sequences weighted by copy number. TCRdb limited this immuneACCESS table to in-frame rearrangements with V and J called. A share of clones is missing; checked studies link under half to unresolved V genes, and the rest is unexplained. D and trimming come from the DNA, and the V and J calls and clone size come from that table. The sample table contains around 88,000 clones; only one count was recorded for around 90% of them. 7.6% of the sample belongs to the ten largest clones.

The starting material was unstimulated CD8+ T cells sorted from spleen or lymph node cells, obtained before transplant. This sequence uses TRBV4-1 and TRBJ2-7; the D gene cannot be named for sure. The sequence came from a human donor who was the organ donor for an intestinal transplant. The CDR3 corresponds to CASSHYGPGYEQYF. The sequenced DNA: TGCGCCAGCAGCCATTACGGGCCAGGCTACGAGCAGTACTTC.